This T cell receptor (beta chain) was retrieved from a study of shared clonotypes between healthy human individuals. For the study at large: The study drew on a couple of women and a few men aged 18 to 49 as donors.

Regarding the study as a whole: A handful of donors held about 4.6% of naive CD4 clonotypes in common.

Comment on this clone: Its target is unknown.

The assay used deep level. Profiled with immunoSEQ multiplex PCR; TCRdb holds only in-frame clones, not every one. In the table there are under 750,000 clones, roughly 72% of which are singletons. Germline V gene sequence: CDR1 MDHEN, CDR2 SYDVKM. There are 17 residues in the CDR3. V gave up 3 bases and J gave up 4 bases; unmatched junction bases: 9. This TCR came from a woman aged 30 to 39 in good health. Sequenced input: memory CD4+ T cells sorted from blood. Subset reported: CD45RA-negative fraction. The chain couples TRBV28 to TRBJ2-5, with 12 bases that match TRBD2. Written as DNA, the CDR3 is TGTGCCAGCAGTTTGGGGCTAGCGGGAGGGGACGGAGAGACCCAGTACTTC. Translation gives CASSLGLAGGDGETQYF.